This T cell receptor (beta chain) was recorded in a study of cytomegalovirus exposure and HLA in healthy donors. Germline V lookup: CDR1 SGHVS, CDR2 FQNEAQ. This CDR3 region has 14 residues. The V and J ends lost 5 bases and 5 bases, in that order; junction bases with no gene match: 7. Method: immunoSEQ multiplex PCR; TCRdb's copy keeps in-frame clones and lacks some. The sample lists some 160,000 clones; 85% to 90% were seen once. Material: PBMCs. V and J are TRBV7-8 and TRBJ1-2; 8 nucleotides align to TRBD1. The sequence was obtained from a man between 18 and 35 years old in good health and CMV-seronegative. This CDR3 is CASSQPGTGYGYTF. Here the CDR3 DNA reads TGTGCCAGCAGCCAACCCGGGACAGGTTATGGCTACACCTTC.